What follows are 21 T cell receptor beta chains derived from one specimen sequenced in a study of immune characterization of retroperitoneal liposarcoma. TCRdb re-called the PCR reads with MiXCR, one entry per CDR3 protein. The sample holds approximately 9,300 distinct CDR3 sequences, 20% to 30% seen once. Specimen: blood. These receptors were taken from a male donor with retroperitoneal liposarcoma.

The sample holds many counts of this clonotype. J is TRBJ2-5 and V is TRBV6-1; TRBD1 matches 7 bases. The CDR3 runs 14 residues. V trimming: 7 bases; J trimming: 1 base; junction bases outside the gene matches: 6. The germline CDR1 and CDR2 sequences are MNHNS and SASEGT. The CDR3 coding sequence is TGTGCCAGCACGACGGGACAGTTCCAAGAGACCCAGTACTTC. This codes for CASTTGQFQETQYF.

This clonotype was counted only a few times. The chain is built from TRBV4-1 and TRBJ2-6; a weak D match, TRBD2 (5 bases). The CDR3 consists of 18 residues. CDR1 is MGHRA, CDR2 YSYEKL, per germline. V lost 1 base and J lost 4, with 17 bases in between. This CDR3 is CASSQATQEGSGANVLTF. In DNA form, the CDR3 reads TGCGCCAGCAGCCAAGCTACCCAGGAAGGGAGCGGGGCCAACGTCCTGACTTTC.

This clonotype has ten or more counts. This chain uses TRBV27 with TRBJ2-1; perhaps TRBD2 as D (5 bases). Trimming stripped 8 bases from V and 4 bases from J, with 15 bases between. CDR1 and CDR2 from the germline V gene are MNHEY and SMNVEV (reference sequence). This CDR3 spans 14 amino acids. CDR3 residues: CASSVGNNYNEQFF. In nucleotides, the CDR3 is TGTGCCAGCTCCGTCGGGAACAATTACAATGAGCAGTTCTTC.

The rearrangement joins TRBV20-1 to TRBJ2-2; possibly TRBD2 for D (6 bases). The CDR3 sequence is 15 residues long. With 0 bases removed from V and 3 bases from J, the gap between germline ends came to 11 bases. The germline V gene has CDR1 DFQATT and CDR2 SNEGSKA (reference sequence). CDR3: CSAREPGLDTGELFF. The CDR3 DNA reads as TGCAGTGCTAGAGAGCCGGGACTGGACACCGGGGAGCTGTTTTTT.

By its share, this clonotype is medium-sized. The chain combines TRBV6-1 with TRBJ2-5, with 8 bases fitting TRBD1. Germline loops: CDR1 MNHNS, CDR2 SASEGT. This CDR3 region has 15 residues. With V trimmed by 7 bases and J by 3 bases, 10 bases remained unmatched. CDR3 loop: CASKRQGRLEETQYF. In DNA form, the CDR3 reads TGTGCCAGCAAACGACAGGGGAGGTTGGAAGAGACCCAGTACTTC.

This clonotype ranks as medium-sized (0.01 to 0.1%). The rearrangement links TRBV12-3 or TRBV12-4 to TRBJ2-3, with D tentatively TRBD2 (6 bases). V gave up 1 base and J gave up 6 bases, with 14 bases separating them. CDR3 length: 15 amino acids. In DNA, the CDR3 is TGTGCCAGCAGTTTAGGACCGGGGGAATGGGATACGCAGTATTTT. Its protein is CASSLGPGEWDTQYF.

This clonotype was found many times. The CDR3 sequence: CASSESPSGGGDTQYF. CDR3 in DNA: TGCGCCAGCAGTGAGTCGCCTAGCGGGGGTGGAGATACGCAGTATTTT. J is TRBJ2-3 and V is TRBV10-1; the match to TRBD2 covers 10 bases. CDR1 and CDR2 from the germline V gene are WNHNN and SYGVQD (reference sequence). The CDR3 is made up of 16 amino acids. V shed 0 bases and J 5 bases; nucleotides not matched to a gene: 5.

This clonotype is judged medium-sized. The V call is TRBV6-5, the J call TRBJ2-2, with D possibly TRBD1 on 6 matching bases. The V and J ends lost 0 bases and 8 bases respectively, with 13 bases between them. The CDR3 contains 15 residues. Germline values: CDR1 MNHEY, CDR2 SVGAGI. DNA for the CDR3: TGTGCCAGCAGTTACTCCCGGGACACCATAGGGGAGCTGTTTTTT. This gives the protein CASSYSRDTIGELFF.

A few counts support this clonotype. The chain couples TRBV2 to TRBJ1-1; D is unclear. The CDR3 contains 14 residues. Deletions cut 1 base from V and 4 bases from J, with 10 bases between. The V gene's germline CDR1 is SNHLY and CDR2 FYNNEI. Here the CDR3 DNA reads TGTGCCAGCAGTGAAGTAGGTTTTGGCACTGAAGCTTTCTTT. Translation gives CASSEVGFGTEAFF.

The gene calls are TRBV12-3 or TRBV12-4 and TRBJ2-3; D ambiguous. V lost 10 bases to trimming and J lost 2 bases, with 13 bases between them. The CDR3 length is 13 residues. This CDR3 reads CAIGLAPTDTQYF. The CDR3 nucleotides read TGTGCCATAGGCCTCGCTCCCACAGATACGCAGTATTTT.

The rearrangement uses TRBV6-1 and TRBJ2-1; the match to TRBD2 covers 9 bases. The J call may be mistaken, given a closer DNA end match to TRBJ2-7. The CDR3 sequence is 18 residues long. The germline CDR1 and CDR2 sequences are MNHNS and SASEGT. This chain's CDR3 is CASSEGQVWASGKNEQYF. The CDR3 DNA is TGTGCCAGCAGTGAAGGTCAGGTGTGGGCTAGCGGGAAGAATGAGCAGTACTTC.

This chain joins TRBV10-1 and TRBJ2-3, with D perhaps matching TRBD2 (7 bases). The V end was cut by 3 bases, the J end by 4 bases, with 14 bases between. Germline loops: CDR1 WNHNN, CDR2 SYGVQD (reference sequence). This CDR3 contains 15 residues. CDR3 coding DNA: TGCGCCAGCAGTGACGGCGGGGGCCTCTCAGATACGCAGTATTTT. Amino acid sequence: CASSDGGGLSDTQYF.

The chain joins TRBV6-5 to TRBJ2-3; tentative D call: TRBD1 (6 bases). Germline CDR1 MNHEY, CDR2 SVGAGI. V was cut by 0 bases and J by 4 bases, with 14 bases left in between. The CDR3 loop spans 16 amino acids. CDR3 amino acids: CASSYSRSAGADTQYF. The CDR3 DNA reads TGTGCCAGCAGTTACTCGAGGTCTGCAGGGGCAGATACGCAGTATTTT.

There are many counts of this clonotype. The chain employs TRBV6-1 and TRBJ2-1; tentative D call: TRBD1 (6 bases). Per germline, CDR1 MNHNS and CDR2 SASEGT. V gave up 0 bases and J gave up 7 bases, with 13 bases separating them. This CDR3 is 15 amino acids long. This CDR3 reads CASSEAGAGLNEQFF. The CDR3 coding sequence is TGTGCCAGCAGTGAAGCGGGGGCAGGGCTAAATGAGCAGTTCTTC.

Only a few counts were recorded for this clonotype. The chain combines TRBV6-1 with TRBJ1-3, with D tentatively TRBD1 (5 bases). V was pared by 4 bases and J by 0 bases, with 13 bases between. Looked up from germline, CDR1 is MNHNS and CDR2 is SASEGT. This CDR3 is built from 16 residues. CDR3: CASSGGLGLSGNTIYF. The CDR3, as DNA: TGTGCCAGCAGTGGAGGGTTGGGGCTCTCTGGAAACACCATATATTTT.

The chain has TRBV27 and TRBJ1-4; 9 bases align to TRBD1. V was pared by 5 bases and J by 3 bases, with 7 bases of the junction left unmatched. This CDR3 has 16 amino acids. CDR1 MNHEY and CDR2 SMNVEV come from the germline V gene (reference sequence). CDR3 protein: CASSNRGRRANEKLFF. DNA of the CDR3: TGTGCCAGCAGTAACAGGGGGCGACGGGCTAATGAAAAACTGTTTTTT.

This clonotype was counted between two and nine times. The chain has TRBV5-6 and TRBJ1-2; weak D call: TRBD1 (5 bases). The CDR3 runs 12 residues. V lost 4 bases, J lost 5 bases, and 9 bases lay in between. CDR1 and CDR2 (germline): SGHDT, YYEEEE. CDR3 residues: CASSVTEYGYTF. The DNA for the CDR3 is TGTGCCAGCAGCGTGACAGAGTATGGCTACACCTTC.

The rearrangement joins TRBV20-1 to TRBJ2-1, with 9 nucleotides matching TRBD2. CDR1 DFQATT and CDR2 SNEGSKA come from the germline V gene (reference sequence). The CDR3 consists of 13 residues. With 3 bases clipped from V and 13 bases from J, the junction kept 10 bases outside the gene matches. CDR3 protein: CSASQAGGDIQFF. The CDR3 coding sequence is TGCAGTGCTAGCCAAGCGGGGGGTGACATTCAGTTCTTC.

This clonotype was observed at least ten times. The chain combines TRBV7-2 with TRBJ2-5; 11 bases fit TRBD2. The V gene end was trimmed by 5 bases and the J gene end by 4 bases; junction bases not matched to a gene: 12. The CDR3 runs to 17 residues. Germline CDR1 and CDR2: SGHTA and FQGNSA. The CDR3 coding sequence is TGTGCCAGCAGCGACGTAGCGGGAGGGCTTCAAGGAGAGACCCAGTACTTC. Protein sequence: CASSDVAGGLQGETQYF.

The sample holds many counts of this clonotype. The rearrangement links TRBV27 to TRBJ1-6; TRBD1 is a possible D gene (5 bases). Trimming took 2 bases from V and 11 from J, leaving 13 bases between them. Germline CDR1 is MNHEY and CDR2 is SMNVEV (reference sequence). The CDR3 consists of 14 residues. Written as DNA, the CDR3 is TGTGCCAGCAGTTTAAGGGGTCGTAGGACACCCCTCCACTTT. Protein sequence: CASSLRGRRTPLHF.

The chain links TRBV5-1 to TRBJ2-1, with TRBD2 identical over 8 bases. This CDR3 has 15 residues. V dropped 0 bases and J dropped 4; count of bases not matched to a gene: 3. The germline V gene encodes CDR1 SGHRS and CDR2 YFSETQ. The CDR3 sequence: CASSLEPGGYNEQFF. In DNA, the CDR3 is TGCGCCAGCAGCTTGGAGCCGGGAGGGTACAATGAGCAGTTCTTC.